These 25 T cell receptor beta chains came from one sample sequenced in a study of T cell responses to AZD1222 COVID-19 vaccine. Sequenced by immunoSEQ multiplex PCR; TCRdb stores in-frame clones only, minus some. Of some 140,000 clones listed, over 80% were seen once; the top ten hold approximately 6.5%. The sample was peripheral blood, taken 28 days after the second AZD1222 dose. The receptors stem from an adult who received the AZD1222 COVID-19 vaccine.

Here the CDR3 DNA reads TGTGCCACCAGTGAGGAGGGGTCCTATGGAAAACTGTTTTTT. It codes for CATSEEGSYGKLFF. The chain uses TRBV24-1 and TRBJ1-4, with D perhaps TRBD1 (5 bases). Per germline, CDR1 KGHDR and CDR2 SFDVKD. The CDR3 extends over 14 amino acids. V lost 4 bases and J lost 10, with 15 bases in between.

The V call is TRBV6-5, the J call TRBJ1-3; D remains unclear. Deletions cut 5 bases from V and 0 bases from J, with 11 bases between. From germline, CDR1 is MNHEY and CDR2 SVGAGI. This CDR3 contains 15 residues. The CDR3 loop reads CASSPPGPSGNTIYF. The CDR3 DNA reads TGTGCCAGCAGTCCCCCGGGCCCCTCTGGAAACACCATATATTTT.

The chain recombines TRBV2 with TRBJ1-2; tentative D call: TRBD1 (5 bases). The germline V gene encodes CDR1 SNHLY and CDR2 FYNNEI. There are 16 residues in the CDR3. Trimming removed 5 bases from V and 8 bases from J, with 24 bases in between. The CDR3 region is CASSPPRDLLGRGYTF. The DNA of the CDR3 is TGTGCCAGCAGTCCACCCCGGGACCTCCTCGGAAGAGGCTACACCTTC. The full variable domain, with the rest looked up from reference TRBV2 and TRBJ1-2, is EPEVTQTPSHQVTQMGQEVILRCVPISNHLYFYWYRQILGQKVEFLVSFYNNEISEKSEIFDDQFSVERPDGSNFTLKIRSTKLEDSAMYFCASSPPRDLLGRGYTFGSGTRLTVV.

J is TRBJ1-1 and V is TRBV5-1; 7 positions agree with TRBD1. CDR3 size: 16 residues. Germline CDR1 reads SGHRS; CDR2 reads YFSETQ. With 5 bases clipped from V and 0 bases from J, the junction kept 10 bases outside the gene matches. Here the CDR3 reads CASRTGIGDMNTEAFF. CDR3 DNA sequence: TGCGCCAGCAGGACAGGGATAGGGGACATGAACACTGAAGCTTTCTTT. Together with reference TRBV5-1 and TRBJ1-1, the CDR3 gives the full variable domain: KAGVTQTPRYLIKTRGQQVTLSCSPISGHRSVSWYQQTPGQGLQFLFEYFSETQRNKGNFPGRFSGRQFSNSRSEMNVSTLELGDSALYLCASRTGIGDMNTEAFFGQGTRLTVV.

V is TRBV7-9 and J is TRBJ1-6; D is unresolved. The germline V gene has CDR1 SEHNR and CDR2 FQNEAQ (reference sequence). The CDR3 is 12 residues long. V was clipped by 8 bases and J by 9 bases, with 11 bases between them. CDR3 nucleotide sequence: TGTGCCAGCGGTAAGGGTAGTTCACCCCTCCACTTT. It codes for CASGKGSSPLHF.

The rearrangement joins TRBV4-1 to TRBJ1-5, with no clear D. The CDR3 consists of 15 residues. CDR1 and CDR2 (germline): MGHRA, YSYEKL. The ends were cut back, 0 bases at V and 7 bases at J, with 13 bases in the middle. The CDR3 coding sequence is TGCGCCAGCAGCCAAGATCCTTATTTAGGGCAGCCCCAGCATTTT. Translation gives CASSQDPYLGQPQHF.

The chain employs TRBV19 and TRBJ2-1; 7 positions agree with TRBD1. The V gene end was trimmed by 5 bases and the J gene end by 0 bases; junction bases not matched to a gene: 7. This CDR3 region has 16 residues. In germline, CDR1 is LNHDA, CDR2 SQIVND (reference sequence). CDR3 in DNA: TGTGCCAGTAGTTGGGGACAGAGAAGCTCCTACAATGAGCAGTTCTTC. Its translation is CASSWGQRSSYNEQFF.

The V and J genes are TRBV30 and TRBJ1-1; D remains ambiguous. Germline CDR1 reads GTSNPN; CDR2 reads SVGIG (reference sequence). V lost 4 bases and J lost 7, with 16 bases in between. The CDR3 runs 13 residues. CDR3 nucleotides: TGTGCCTGGACCCTAAGCTATGCGGGTGAAGCTTTCTTT. Protein sequence: CAWTLSYAGEAFF.

This chain uses TRBV7-2 with TRBJ2-7; D may be TRBD2 (5 bases). Germline CDR1 and CDR2: SGHTA and FQGNSA. This CDR3 has 14 residues. Trimming stripped 2 bases from V and 3 bases from J, with 11 bases between. The CDR3 reads CASSLLDRGYEQYF. The CDR3 bases are TGTGCCAGCAGCTTACTAGACCGGGGCTACGAGCAGTACTTC.

The chain links TRBV5-5 to TRBJ2-7; tentative D call: TRBD1 (7 bases). The CDR3 totals 15 residues. V gave up 4 bases and J gave up 3 bases, with 17 bases separating them. The V gene's germline CDR1 is SGHKS and CDR2 YYEKEE (reference sequence). The CDR3 DNA reads as TGTGCCAGCAGCCCTCGGGGCAGGGGGGACTACGAGCAGTACTTC. This translates into CASSPRGRGDYEQYF.

The chain carries TRBV7-3 and TRBJ2-2, with a possible D match to TRBD2 (7 bases). The length of the CDR3 is 14 residues. In germline, CDR1 is SGHTA, CDR2 FQGTGA. Trimming left V 5 bases short and J 5 bases short, with 12 bases between. Here the CDR3 DNA reads TGTGCCAGCAGCGGAGGGGGGGGGACCGGGGAGCTGTTTTTT. It codes for CASSGGGGTGELFF.

The chain has TRBV29-1 and TRBJ1-1; D is unresolved. V lost 6 bases and J 0 bases, leaving 11 bases between the germline ends. This CDR3 has 13 residues. CDR1 is SQVTM and CDR2 is ANQGSEA in the germline V gene. CDR3 residues: CSVPQTMNTEAFF. In DNA form, the CDR3 reads TGCAGCGTACCACAGACAATGAACACTGAAGCTTTCTTT.

The CDR3 nucleotides read TGTGCCAGCAGCTTAGACAGGGGGAACACTGAAGCTTTCTTT. This gives the protein CASSLDRGNTEAFF. The chain links TRBV7-9 to TRBJ1-1, with TRBD1 matching over 7 bases. V trimming: 1 base; J trimming: 1 base; junction bases outside the gene matches: 0. The CDR3 is 14 residues long. In germline, CDR1 is SEHNR, CDR2 FQNEAQ (reference sequence).

This clone was picked up a small number of times. The J gene is TRBJ2-3, the V gene TRBV6-2 or TRBV6-3, with 9 bases aligning to TRBD2. The CDR3 loop spans 17 amino acids. Germline CDR1 reads MNHEY; CDR2 reads SVGEGT. The V and J ends lost 6 bases and 1 base, in that order; junction bases with no gene match: 11. CDR3 region: CASSTSHSSGGTDTQYF. The CDR3 DNA reads as TGTGCCAGCAGCACGTCACACTCTAGCGGGGGCACAGATACGCAGTATTTT.

The chain is built from TRBV11-2 and TRBJ1-1, with D unclear. V lost 2 bases to trimming and J lost 4 bases, with 8 bases between them. From germline, CDR1 is SGHAT and CDR2 FQNNGV. This CDR3 has 13 residues. CDR3 nucleotides: TGTGCCAGCAGCTTAAAGGTTGGCACTGAAGCTTTCTTT. This translates into CASSLKVGTEAFF.

The genes are TRBV7-2 and TRBJ2-1; D is ambiguous. Germline V gives CDR1 SGHTA, CDR2 FQGNSA. This CDR3 spans 13 amino acids. Trimming took 3 bases from V and 10 from J, leaving 13 bases between them. Here the CDR3 DNA reads TGTGCCAGCAGCTTCGACGGTGTAAGGGAGCAGTTCTTC. Its protein is CASSFDGVREQFF.

J is TRBJ1-2 and V is TRBV29-1, with 8 positions matching TRBD1. After removal of 6 bases from V and 6 bases from J, the junction contained 6 bases not matched to a gene. The CDR3 spans 12 residues. Germline V gene sequence: CDR1 SQVTM, CDR2 ANQGSEA. The CDR3 is CSVDRQGHGYTF. The DNA for the CDR3 is TGCAGCGTAGACCGACAGGGGCATGGCTACACCTTC.

The CDR3 reads CASSSRRGASGESTDTQYF. The CDR3 region has the DNA TGTGCCAGCAGCTCCCGGCGGGGCGCTAGCGGGGAAAGCACAGATACGCAGTATTTT. The V and J genes are TRBV9 and TRBJ2-3, with 9 bases fitting TRBD2. From germline, CDR1 is SGDLS and CDR2 YYNGEE. The CDR3 runs to 19 residues. The junction had 15 bases not matched to a gene; V was cut back by 4 bases and J by 0 bases. The full variable domain, completed using reference TRBV9 and TRBJ2-3, is DSGVTQTPKHLITATGQRVTLRCSPRSGDLSVYWYQQSLDQGLQFLIQYYNGEERAKGNILERFSAQQFPDLHSELNLSSLELGDSALYFCASSSRRGASGESTDTQYFGPGTRLTVL.

A few counts support this clone. The chain carries TRBV7-6 and TRBJ2-5, with D perhaps TRBD1 (7 bases). This CDR3 spans 19 amino acids. Between the trimmed V and J ends, which lost 0 bases and 4 bases, there was a span of 24 bases. CDR1 is SGHVS, CDR2 FNYEAQ, per germline. As DNA, the CDR3 is TGTGCCAGCAGCTTAGCCGCGGGGACAGTGGGAACTACTAGAGAGACCCAGTACTTC. Translation gives CASSLAAGTVGTTRETQYF.

The V and J genes are TRBV7-9 and TRBJ1-4; 7 bases are shared with TRBD1. CDR1 is SEHNR and CDR2 is FQNEAQ in the germline V gene (reference sequence). CDR3 length equals 14 residues. Trimming cost V 4 bases and J 8 bases; bases outside gene matches: 7. In nucleotides, the CDR3 is TGTGCCAGCAGCTCGACAGGGCGGGGAGAAAAACTGTTTTTT. Translated, it gives CASSSTGRGEKLFF.

The chain combines TRBV6-1 with TRBJ1-5; 10 nucleotides line up with TRBD1. V trimming: 0 bases; J trimming: 5 bases; junction bases outside the gene matches: 1. CDR1 is MNHNS, CDR2 SASEGT, per germline. This CDR3 region has 15 residues. The CDR3 nucleotides read TGTGCCAGCAGTGAAGCGGGACAGGGGTATCAGCCCCAGCATTTT. Amino acid sequence: CASSEAGQGYQPQHF.

V is TRBV4-1 and J is TRBJ2-1; D ambiguous. Per germline, CDR1 MGHRA and CDR2 YSYEKL. Trimming shortened V by 2 bases and J by 8 bases, and 10 bases separated the two germline ends. CDR3 length equals 13 residues. As DNA, the CDR3 is TGCGCCAGCAGCCAAAGCCCGGGCGATGAGCAGTTCTTC. Translating it yields CASSQSPGDEQFF.

The chain links TRBV9 to TRBJ2-2, with TRBD2 identical over 12 bases. The CDR3 has 17 amino acids. V was clipped by 0 bases and J by 4 bases; unmatched bases: 4. Germline V CDR1 and CDR2: SGDLS, YYNGEE. This CDR3 is CASSVATSGGITGELFF. In DNA, the CDR3 is TGTGCCAGCAGCGTAGCTACTAGCGGGGGGATCACCGGGGAGCTGTTTTTT. The full variable domain, in which reference TRBV9 and TRBJ2-2 provide the parts outside the CDR3, is DSGVTQTPKHLITATGQRVTLRCSPRSGDLSVYWYQQSLDQGLQFLIQYYNGEERAKGNILERFSAQQFPDLHSELNLSSLELGDSALYFCASSVATSGGITGELFFGEGSRLTVL.

The chain joins TRBV5-6 to TRBJ2-7; D may be TRBD1 (5 bases). V was cut by 1 base and J by 3 bases, with 5 bases left in between. This CDR3 is 12 amino acids long. CDR1 and CDR2 from the germline V gene are SGHDT and YYEEEE. The CDR3 DNA sequence: TGTGCCAGCAGCTTGACAGGCTACGAGCAGTACTTC. Translating gives CASSLTGYEQYF.

The chain links TRBV7-9 to TRBJ1-2; D ambiguous. V lost 5 bases to trimming and J lost 5 bases, with 15 bases between them. This CDR3 is built from 14 residues. In germline, CDR1 is SEHNR, CDR2 FQNEAQ (reference sequence). The CDR3 is CASSPTRPAYGYTF. The CDR3 bases are TGTGCCAGCAGCCCCACACGACCCGCGTATGGCTACACCTTC.